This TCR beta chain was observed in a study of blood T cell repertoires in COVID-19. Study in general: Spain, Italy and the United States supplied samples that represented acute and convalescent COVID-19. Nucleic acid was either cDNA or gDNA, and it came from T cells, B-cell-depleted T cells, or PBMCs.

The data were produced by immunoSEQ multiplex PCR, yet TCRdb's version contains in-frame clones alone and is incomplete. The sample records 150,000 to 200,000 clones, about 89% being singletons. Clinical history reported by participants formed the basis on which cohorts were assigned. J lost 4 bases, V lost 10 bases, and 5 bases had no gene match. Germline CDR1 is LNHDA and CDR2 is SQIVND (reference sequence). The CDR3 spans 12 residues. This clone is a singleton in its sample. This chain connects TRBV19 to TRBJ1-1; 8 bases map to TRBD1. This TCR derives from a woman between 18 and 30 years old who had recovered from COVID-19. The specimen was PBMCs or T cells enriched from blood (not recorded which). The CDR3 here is CATQGVGTEAFF. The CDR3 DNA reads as TGTGCCACACAGGGGGTGGGCACTGAAGCTTTCTTT.